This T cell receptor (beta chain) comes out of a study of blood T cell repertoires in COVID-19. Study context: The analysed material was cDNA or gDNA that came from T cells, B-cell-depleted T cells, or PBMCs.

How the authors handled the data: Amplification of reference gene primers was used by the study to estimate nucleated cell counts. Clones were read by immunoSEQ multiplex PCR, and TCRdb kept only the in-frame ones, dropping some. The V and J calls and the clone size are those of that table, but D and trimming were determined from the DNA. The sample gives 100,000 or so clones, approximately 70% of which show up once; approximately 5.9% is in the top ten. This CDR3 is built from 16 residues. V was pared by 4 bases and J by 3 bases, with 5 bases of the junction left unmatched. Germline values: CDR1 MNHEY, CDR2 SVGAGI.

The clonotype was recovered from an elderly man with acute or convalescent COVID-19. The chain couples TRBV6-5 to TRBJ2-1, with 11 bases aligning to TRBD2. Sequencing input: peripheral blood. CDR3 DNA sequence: TGTGCCAGCAGTTCCACGACTAGCGGGAACTACAATGAGCAGTTCTTC. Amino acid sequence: CASSSTTSGNYNEQFF.